The 26 T cell receptor beta chains presented below share a single source sample, sequenced in a study of shared T cell receptors in the human thymus. Profiled with immunoSEQ multiplex PCR; TCRdb holds only in-frame clones, not every one. The sample has about 610,000 clones, approximately 90% seen once. Another study also made use of these data, one on human thymus T cells.

Sequenced sample: thymocytes. The receptors originated from a boy less than two years old with a congenital heart defect.

The V gene is TRBV28, the J gene TRBJ2-3; 10 bases are shared with TRBD2. CDR3 length: 15 amino acids. The V and J ends lost 5 bases and 2 bases, in that order; junction bases with no gene match: 4. Germline assignment: CDR1 MDHEN and CDR2 SYDVKM. The CDR3 sequence is CASSRSGRDTDTQYF. The DNA for the CDR3 is TGTGCCAGCAGTCGAAGCGGGAGGGACACAGATACGCAGTATTTT. The full variable domain, its missing parts supplied by reference TRBV28 and TRBJ2-3, is DVKVTQSSRYLVKRTGEKVFLECVQDMDHENMFWYRQDPGLGLRLIYFSYDVKMKEKGDIPEGYSVSREKKERFSLILESASTNQTSMYLCASSRSGRDTDTQYFGPGTRLTVL.

The chain's CDR3 is CASSQDSRQETQYF. Here the CDR3 DNA reads TGCGCCAGCAGCCAAGATTCTAGACAAGAGACCCAGTACTTC. V gene TRBV4-3 combines with J gene TRBJ2-5; the D is unclear. The V gene's germline CDR1 is LGHNA and CDR2 YSLEER. The V end lost 0 bases, the J end lost 2 bases, and 7 bases lay between the germline ends. The CDR3 runs to 14 residues.

This chain joins TRBV10-3 and TRBJ2-5; D is possibly TRBD2 (5 bases). The CDR3 is made up of 14 amino acids. CDR1 is ENHRY, CDR2 SYGVKD, per germline. Trimming took off 5 bases at V and 0 bases at J, with 10 bases between the two ends. In nucleotides, the CDR3 is TGTGCCATCAGTCTGGACTCGTACCAAGAGACCCAGTACTTC. Its translation is CAISLDSYQETQYF.

The V call is TRBV4-2, the J call TRBJ2-7; the D gene is possibly TRBD2 (5 bases). Germline lookup yields CDR1 LGHNA and CDR2 YNFKEQ. The germline V and J ends were trimmed by 1 base and 2 bases, with 12 bases remaining between them. This CDR3 region has 15 residues. The CDR3 here is CASSQVGSETYEQYF. Written as DNA, the CDR3 is TGTGCCAGCAGCCAAGTTGGTAGCGAGACCTACGAGCAGTACTTC.

The J gene is TRBJ2-7, the V gene TRBV10-3; D not resolved. Germline V gives CDR1 ENHRY, CDR2 SYGVKD. CDR3 length: 13 amino acids. Trimming stripped 3 bases from V and 7 bases from J, with 13 bases between. The CDR3 protein is CAISERAYLEQYF. The CDR3 DNA follows: TGTGCCATCAGTGAACGAGCCTACTTAGAGCAGTACTTC.

The rearrangement joins TRBV9 to TRBJ1-6; TRBD1 might be the D (5 bases). Germline V CDR1 and CDR2: SGDLS, YYNGEE. The CDR3 runs 14 residues. Trimming removed 3 bases from V and 3 bases from J, with 7 bases in between. The CDR3 reads CASSATDYNSPLHF. CDR3 nucleotide sequence: TGTGCCAGCAGCGCGACAGACTATAATTCACCCCTCCACTTT.

As regards this clone: A read error may produce the germline difference seen at one junction end. The CDR3 sequence: CASSLAGEADTQYF. The CDR3 nucleotides read TGTGCTAGCAGTTTAGCGGGAGAAGCAGATACGCAGTATTTT. The chain employs TRBV7-7 and TRBJ2-3, with TRBD2 identical over 9 bases. Germline V gene sequence: CDR1 SSHAT, CDR2 FNYEAQ (reference sequence). This CDR3 spans 14 amino acids.

The chain joins TRBV7-2 to TRBJ2-3; D gene uncertain. With 5 bases removed from V and 2 bases from J, the gap between germline ends came to 14 bases. The length of the CDR3 is 15 residues. Germline assignment: CDR1 SGHTA and CDR2 FQGNSA. CDR3 in DNA: TGTGCCAGCAGCCCCGTTGGGCGACCCACAGATACGCAGTATTTT. It specifies CASSPVGRPTDTQYF.

The rearrangement uses TRBV4-3 and TRBJ2-1, with D unresolved. Trimming shortened V by 5 bases and J by 7 bases, and 9 bases separated the two germline ends. The V gene's germline CDR1 is LGHNA and CDR2 YSLEER. The CDR3 has 12 residues. CDR3 DNA sequence: TGCGCCAGCAGCTCCCCCCGGAATGAGCAGTTCTTC. Translating it yields CASSSPRNEQFF.

The J gene is TRBJ2-3, the V gene TRBV14; 9 bases match TRBD1. V was clipped by 2 bases and J by 13 bases; unmatched bases: 4. CDR3 length equals 12 residues. CDR1 is SGHDN and CDR2 is FVKESK in the germline V gene. The DNA for the CDR3 is TGTGCCAGCAGCCAATTGGGACAGGGAAAGTATTTT. This sequence encodes CASSQLGQGKYF. Drawing the rest from reference TRBV14 and TRBJ2-3, the complete variable domain is EAGVTQFPSHSVIEKGQTVTLRCDPISGHDNLYWYRRVMGKEIKFLLHFVKESKQDESGMPNNRFLAERTGGTYSTLKVQPAELEDSGVYFCASSQLGQGKYFGPGTRLTVL.

The chain uses TRBV4-2 and TRBJ2-1; perhaps TRBD2 as D (6 bases). CDR3 length: 12 residues. Germline V gene lookup returns CDR1 LGHNA and CDR2 YNFKEQ. V gave up 0 bases and J gave up 15 bases, with 12 bases separating them. The CDR3 DNA is TGTGCCAGCAGCCAAGATCGGGAGCGTCCGTTCTTC. Protein: CASSQDRERPFF.

The chain combines TRBV5-6 with TRBJ1-2; the match to TRBD1 covers 11 bases. CDR3 length: 15 residues. Losses at the gene ends were 5 bases for V and 5 bases for J; bases not matched to a gene: 8. Germline V gene sequence: CDR1 SGHDT, CDR2 YYEEEE. CDR3 amino acids: CASRDFRDRGYGYTF. The DNA of the CDR3 is TGTGCCAGCAGGGATTTTAGGGACAGGGGGTATGGCTACACCTTC.

The rearrangement links TRBV9 to TRBJ2-5; 7 bases match TRBD1. CDR1 is SGDLS and CDR2 is YYNGEE in the germline V gene. The CDR3 has 16 amino acids. After removal of 4 bases from V and 0 bases from J, the junction contained 9 bases not matched to a gene. The DNA for the CDR3 is TGTGCCAGCAGCAAGAGAAGGGGGCCTTACCAAGAGACCCAGTACTTC. This encodes CASSKRRGPYQETQYF.

This sequence joins TRBV2 and TRBJ1-5; D call uncertain. This CDR3 comprises 17 residues. Germline values: CDR1 SNHLY, CDR2 FYNNEI. Trimming took 0 bases from V and 3 from J, leaving 15 bases between them. As DNA, the CDR3 is TGTGCCAGCAGTGAAGCGCGAAGATCGGTAACCAATCAGCCCCAGCATTTT. It yields the protein CASSEARRSVTNQPQHF.

This clone was counted a few times. The chain carries TRBV5-6 and TRBJ1-2; the match to TRBD1 covers 11 bases. The CDR3 is 14 residues long. The junction had 4 bases not matched to a gene; V was cut back by 4 bases and J by 5 bases. Germline V gene data show CDR1 as SGHDT and CDR2 as YYEEEE. The CDR3 DNA reads TGTGCCAGCAGCGGGACAGGGGGTTCTTATGGCTACACCTTC. Translation: CASSGTGGSYGYTF. Based on the CDR3 plus reference TRBV5-6 and TRBJ1-2, the full variable domain is DAGVTQSPTHLIKTRGQQVTLRCSPKSGHDTVSWYQQALGQGPQFIFQYYEEEERQRGNFPDRFSGHQFPNYSSELNVNALLLGDSALYLCASSGTGGSYGYTFGSGTRLTVV.

V usage is TRBV28 and J usage is TRBJ2-3; 14 bases map to TRBD2. CDR3 length: 17 residues. Germline V lookup: CDR1 MDHEN, CDR2 SYDVKM. V shed 2 bases and J 10 bases; nucleotides not matched to a gene: 11. The CDR3: CASSLQRGTSGSGAQYF. The CDR3 nucleotides are TGTGCCAGCAGTTTACAACGAGGGACTAGCGGGAGTGGGGCGCAGTATTTT.

V gene TRBV13 combines with J gene TRBJ2-7; D unresolved. The CDR3 covers 12 residues. V lost 6 bases and J 2 bases, leaving 8 bases between the germline ends. CDR1 and CDR2 (germline): PRHDT, FYEKMQ (reference sequence). This CDR3 reads CASSPTPYEQYF. The CDR3 DNA reads TGTGCCAGCAGTCCCACTCCCTACGAGCAGTACTTC.

The chain uses TRBV25-1 and TRBJ2-7, with 10 positions matching TRBD2. This CDR3 is built from 15 residues. The germline gives CDR1 MGHDK, CDR2 SYGVNS. Trimming removed 3 bases from V and 2 bases from J; junction bases left unmatched: 4. This CDR3 is CASSEFTSGTYEQYF. As DNA, the CDR3 is TGTGCCAGCAGTGAGTTTACTAGCGGGACCTACGAGCAGTACTTC.

This chain joins TRBV6-5 and TRBJ2-7; no reliable D call. Trimming cost V 4 bases and J 4 bases, with 14 bases left between them. CDR3 length equals 14 residues. CDR1 is MNHEY, CDR2 SVGAGI, per germline. CDR3 sequence reads: CASSSSPTPYEQYF. CDR3 DNA: TGTGCCAGCAGTTCCTCCCCCACTCCTTACGAGCAGTACTTC.

The chain uses TRBV7-2 and TRBJ1-4; D is uncertain. The CDR3 is 15 amino acids. Looked up from germline, CDR1 is SGHTA and CDR2 is FQGNSA. V was cut by 5 bases and J by 8 bases, with 18 bases left in between. CDR3 coding DNA: TGTGCCAGCAGCGAGGGAGGGTATGGTATGGAAAAACTGTTTTTT. Protein: CASSEGGYGMEKLFF.

The CDR3 DNA reads TGTGCCAGCAATCCCAGGGGGAAATCTGGGGCCAACGTCCTGACTTTC. Translated: CASNPRGKSGANVLTF. The V gene is TRBV28, the J gene TRBJ2-6, with 7 positions matching TRBD1. CDR3 length: 16 residues. Trimming cost V 7 bases and J 1 base; bases outside gene matches: 7. Germline V CDR1 and CDR2: MDHEN, SYDVKM.

The J gene is TRBJ2-7, the V gene TRBV4-2, with 9 bases fitting TRBD2. The V and J ends lost 0 bases and 5 bases, in that order; junction bases with no gene match: 11. The V gene's germline CDR1 is LGHNA and CDR2 YNFKEQ. The CDR3 totals 17 residues. CDR3 coding DNA: TGTGCCAGCAGCCAAGATGCCGCGGGAGGGCCGCTGAACGAGCAGTACTTC. Its protein product is CASSQDAAGGPLNEQYF.

The chain combines TRBV29-1 with TRBJ2-1, with TRBD2 identical over 10 bases. CDR1 is SQVTM, CDR2 ANQGSEA, per germline. CDR3 length equals 18 residues. V lost 3 bases to trimming and J lost 1 base; unmatched junction nucleotides: 12. CDR3 DNA sequence: TGCAGCGTTGACAAGACTCGGATGGGACTAGCGTCCTACAATGAGCAGTTCTTC. This encodes CSVDKTRMGLASYNEQFF.

The chain carries TRBV2 and TRBJ2-7; perhaps TRBD2 as D (5 bases). V was shortened by 5 bases and J by 3 bases, with 11 bases between the two germline ends. The germline V gene has CDR1 SNHLY and CDR2 FYNNEI. CDR3 length: 13 amino acids. The CDR3 sequence: CASSRLIHYEQYF. The CDR3 DNA is TGTGCCAGCAGTCGACTAATCCACTACGAGCAGTACTTC.

The V call is TRBV5-4, the J call TRBJ2-5; D perhaps matches TRBD2 (6 bases). The CDR3 extends over 13 amino acids. The V and J ends lost 7 bases and 7 bases respectively, with 17 bases between them. The germline V gene encodes CDR1 SGHNT and CDR2 YYREEE (reference sequence). The CDR3 reads CASDGGEGGTQYF. The CDR3 DNA reads TGTGCCAGCGACGGGGGAGAGGGTGGGACCCAGTACTTC.

The chain links TRBV11-2 to TRBJ1-4; D is unresolved. V lost 4 bases and J lost 10, with 13 bases in between. The CDR3 length is 13 residues. Germline V gives CDR1 SGHAT, CDR2 FQNNGV. Here the CDR3 reads CASSSKTQSKLFF. In DNA, the CDR3 is TGTGCCAGCAGCTCTAAGACACAATCAAAACTGTTTTTT. Filled out from reference TRBV11-2 and TRBJ1-4, the complete variable domain reads EAGVAQSPRYKIIEKRQSVAFWCNPISGHATLYWYQQILGQGPKLLIQFQNNGVVDDSQLPKDRFSAERLKGVDSTLKIQPAKLEDSAVYLCASSSKTQSKLFFGSGTQLSVL.